Following are 26 T cell receptor beta chains from one sample sequenced in a study of Ad26.COV2.S vaccination and SARS-CoV-2 variants. The method was immunoSEQ multiplex PCR; TCRdb's version includes in-frame clones alone and lacks a portion of them. The table shows hundreds of thousands of clones, with more than 80% occurring only once. The treatment denotes: 15 to 20 received Ad26.COV2.S at low or high dose, single or two shots; about 5 received placebo; per-sample allocation not given. Samples were taken on day 63 after the first vaccine or placebo injection. The input for sequencing was peripheral blood, taken in a trial of Ad26.COV2.S vaccine versus placebo. Source of these receptors: a person between 18 and 65 years old who received the Ad26.COV2.S COVID-19 vaccine or a placebo.

V and J are TRBV30 and TRBJ2-3, with TRBD2 identical over 9 bases. The CDR3 is 15 amino acids. The trim removed 2 bases at V and 2 bases at J, leaving 5 bases unmatched. Germline CDR1 reads GTSNPN; CDR2 reads SVGIG (reference sequence). CDR3 DNA: TGTGCCTGGAGTAGCCTAGCGGGGTTCACAGATACGCAGTATTTT. Protein product: CAWSSLAGFTDTQYF.

The chain is built from TRBV7-2 and TRBJ2-1; maybe TRBD2 (5 bases). The CDR3 consists of 15 residues. Per germline, CDR1 SGHTA and CDR2 FQGNSA. The germline V and J ends were trimmed by 6 bases and 8 bases, with 20 bases remaining between them. In DNA, the CDR3 is TGTGCCAGCAGAAATCGAGGGCTAATCTTTCATGAGCAGTTCTTC. Translation gives CASRNRGLIFHEQFF. The entire variable domain, with the rest obtained from reference TRBV7-2 and TRBJ2-1, is as follows: GAGVSQSPSNKVTEKGKDVELRCDPISGHTALYWYRQSLGQGLEFLIYFQGNSAPDKSGLPSDRFSAERTGGSVSTLTIQRTQQEDSAVYLCASRNRGLIFHEQFFGPGTRLTVL.

The chain uses TRBV19 and TRBJ2-1; 9 bases are shared with TRBD1. Germline-derived CDR1 and CDR2 are LNHDA and SQIVND (reference sequence). V was clipped by 6 bases and J by 5 bases; unmatched bases: 2. The length of the CDR3 is 13 residues. The CDR3 spells CASRGQGHNEQFF. The CDR3 DNA sequence: TGTGCCAGTAGAGGACAGGGGCACAATGAGCAGTTCTTC.

This rearrangement joins TRBV5-1 to TRBJ2-5; 15 bases map to TRBD2. Trimming at V came to 4 bases and at J to 4 bases, leaving 14 bases not matched to a gene. Germline V gives CDR1 SGHRS, CDR2 YFSETQ. The CDR3 length is 19 residues. The CDR3: CASSHNYGLAGGPGETQYF. The CDR3 coding sequence is TGCGCCAGCAGCCACAATTATGGACTAGCGGGAGGGCCCGGAGAGACCCAGTACTTC.

The chain joins TRBV2 to TRBJ2-2; 7 nucleotides agree with TRBD1. The J segment lost 7 bases and the V segment lost 6 bases, leaving 5 bases of the junction unmatched. This CDR3 contains 13 residues. CDR1 is SNHLY and CDR2 is FYNNEI in the germline V gene. In DNA form, the CDR3 reads TGTGCCAGCAGCGACAGGGTCAGCGGGGAGCTGTTTTTT. This translates into CASSDRVSGELFF.

V gene TRBV27 combines with J gene TRBJ2-3; D is perhaps TRBD1 (7 bases). This CDR3 contains 15 residues. V dropped 3 bases and J dropped 5 bases, with 15 bases sitting between them. Germline V gene lookup returns CDR1 MNHEY and CDR2 SMNVEV (reference sequence). DNA of the CDR3: TGTGCCAGCAGTTTGGAAAGGAGGGGGCGAGATACGCAGTATTTT. Translation: CASSLERRGRDTQYF.

This clone appeared a few times. The V call is TRBV30, the J call TRBJ2-5, with TRBD1 identical over 7 bases. The CDR3 is 12 residues long. The V gene's germline CDR1 is GTSNPN and CDR2 SVGIG (reference sequence). The junction had 1 base not matched to a gene; V was cut back by 2 bases and J by 4 bases. The CDR3 sequence: CAWSTGAETQYF. CDR3 DNA: TGTGCCTGGAGTACAGGGGCAGAGACCCAGTACTTC.

The gene calls are TRBV5-1 and TRBJ1-1, with D tentatively TRBD1 (6 bases). Per the germline V gene, CDR1 is SGHRS and CDR2 is YFSETQ. V lost 2 bases to trimming and J lost 5 bases, with 13 bases between them. CDR3 size: 14 residues. The CDR3 nucleotides are TGCGCCAGCAGCTTTATACAGGGTCGGACTGAAGCTTTCTTT. It codes for CASSFIQGRTEAFF. The complete variable domain, with remaining parts taken from reference TRBV5-1 and TRBJ1-1, reads KAGVTQTPRYLIKTRGQQVTLSCSPISGHRSVSWYQQTPGQGLQFLFEYFSETQRNKGNFPGRFSGRQFSNSRSEMNVSTLELGDSALYLCASSFIQGRTEAFFGQGTRLTVV.

The chain links TRBV7-2 to TRBJ2-7; D call uncertain. Trimming took off 1 base at V and 2 bases at J, with 9 bases between the two ends. There are 14 residues in the CDR3. Germline V gene sequence: CDR1 SGHTA, CDR2 FQGNSA. Here the CDR3 DNA reads TGTGCCAGCAGCTTAGTAAGCAGCACCTACGAGCAGTACTTC. This translates into CASSLVSSTYEQYF.

The rearrangement joins TRBV5-6 to TRBJ1-1, with unresolved D. Germline V gene data show CDR1 as SGHDT and CDR2 as YYEEEE. The CDR3 has 16 amino acids. Trimming took off 0 bases at V and 1 base at J, with 13 bases between the two ends. CDR3 region: CASSLVAGWGNTEAFF. CDR3 in DNA: TGTGCCAGCAGCTTGGTGGCAGGTTGGGGGAACACTGAAGCTTTCTTT. Based on the CDR3 plus reference TRBV5-6 and TRBJ1-1, the full variable domain is DAGVTQSPTHLIKTRGQQVTLRCSPKSGHDTVSWYQQALGQGPQFIFQYYEEEERQRGNFPDRFSGHQFPNYSSELNVNALLLGDSALYLCASSLVAGWGNTEAFFGQGTRLTVV.

The chain links TRBV11-2 to TRBJ2-7; 8 nucleotides agree with TRBD2. The V gene's germline CDR1 is SGHAT and CDR2 FQNNGV. The CDR3 covers 16 residues. V shed 0 bases and J 5 bases; nucleotides not matched to a gene: 9. The CDR3 DNA reads TGTGCCAGCAGCTTAGATACCTCACGGGGGGGGCACGAGCAGTACTTC. Its protein product is CASSLDTSRGGHEQYF.

This clone showed up just once. V gene TRBV5-1 combines with J gene TRBJ1-2; perhaps TRBD1 as D (5 bases). The CDR3 has 15 residues. V was cut by 0 bases and J by 6 bases, with 15 bases left in between. CDR1 is SGHRS, CDR2 YFSETQ, per germline. CDR3 coding DNA: TGCGCCAGCAGCTTGGCCCTGGGGCTTGGCGATGGCTACACCTTC. Residues: CASSLALGLGDGYTF.

The chain is built from TRBV6-1 and TRBJ2-7; 9 bases match TRBD2. V lost 3 bases, J lost 1 base, and 1 base stayed unmatched. CDR1 is MNHNS, CDR2 SASEGT, per germline. This CDR3 is 14 amino acids long. CDR3 loop: CASSEGLASYEQYF. CDR3 nucleotides: TGTGCCAGCAGTGAGGGACTAGCTTCCTACGAGCAGTACTTC.

The chain combines TRBV28 with TRBJ1-4; D is ambiguous. Germline loops: CDR1 MDHEN, CDR2 SYDVKM. V shed 6 bases and J shed 10 bases, with 12 bases lying between them. The CDR3 is 12 residues long. The CDR3 sequence is CASRGATGKLFF. DNA for the CDR3: TGTGCCAGCAGAGGAGCTACGGGAAAACTGTTTTTT.

The chain recombines TRBV19 with TRBJ2-7, with 8 bases identical to TRBD1. This CDR3 has 15 residues. J was trimmed by 6 bases and V by 4 bases; bases with no gene match: 11. Looked up from germline, CDR1 is LNHDA and CDR2 is SQIVND (reference sequence). The CDR3 sequence: CASSNPDRVVGEQYF. The CDR3 bases are TGTGCCAGTAGTAACCCGGACAGGGTGGTCGGCGAGCAGTACTTC.

Concerning this clone: At one end the junction does not follow the germline gene, possibly because of a read error. The chain uses TRBV30 and TRBJ1-1; D gene ambiguous. Germline-derived CDR1 and CDR2 are GTSNPN and SVGIG (reference sequence). This CDR3 contains 14 residues. The DNA for the CDR3 is TGTGCCTGGACTCGCGGGCAGGTTCCCCCTAGGTTTCTCTTT. It encodes CAWTRGQVPPRFLF. The whole variable domain, filled in from reference TRBV30 and TRBJ1-1, reads SQTIHQWPATLVQPVGSPLSLECTVEGTSNPNLYWYRQAAGRGLQLLFYSVGIGQISSEVPQNLSASRPQDRQFILSSKKLLLSDSGFYLCAWTRGQVPPRFLFGQGTRLTVV.

The chain carries TRBV25-1 and TRBJ2-3; D is unclear. The V end was cut by 0 bases, the J end by 5 bases, with 6 bases between. CDR3 length: 13 amino acids. Germline lookup yields CDR1 MGHDK and CDR2 SYGVNS. The CDR3 DNA reads TGTGCCAGCAGTGAATACCCAGGAGATACGCAGTATTTT. Encoded protein: CASSEYPGDTQYF.

The genes are TRBV6-5 and TRBJ2-7; D possibly matches TRBD1 or TRBD2 (5 bases each). The V gene lost 7 bases and the J gene lost 2 bases, with 18 bases spanning the gap. CDR1 and CDR2 from the germline V gene are MNHEY and SVGAGI. There are 15 residues in the CDR3. The DNA for the CDR3 is TGTGCCAGCATCCCCCCGGGACCGCTAACCTACGAGCAGTACTTC. Translation: CASIPPGPLTYEQYF.

CDR3 protein: CASSLGEGWNTEAFF. DNA of the CDR3: TGTGCCAGCAGCTTAGGGGAGGGCTGGAACACTGAAGCTTTCTTT. The chain is built from TRBV7-6 and TRBJ1-1, with D uncertain. The CDR3 extends over 15 amino acids. Germline assignment: CDR1 SGHVS and CDR2 FNYEAQ. Trimming removed 1 base at V and 1 base at J, with 10 bases between.

The chain uses TRBV2 and TRBJ1-2; 7 positions match TRBD1. CDR1 and CDR2 from the germline V gene are SNHLY and FYNNEI. The CDR3 is made up of 13 amino acids. V lost 5 bases and J lost 5; bases outside the gene matches: 5. In nucleotides, the CDR3 is TGTGCCAGCAGTCCTGGACAGGCGTATGGCTACACCTTC. Encoded protein: CASSPGQAYGYTF.

The genes are TRBV24-1 and TRBJ2-3; TRBD1 matches at 7 bases. CDR3 length: 15 amino acids. J lost 2 bases, V lost 3 bases, and 4 bases had no gene match. CDR1 and CDR2 from the germline V gene are KGHDR and SFDVKD. Here the CDR3 DNA reads TGTGCCACCAGTGATCCACAGGGGATCACAGATACGCAGTATTTT. This gives the protein CATSDPQGITDTQYF.

This clone appeared once. The gene calls are TRBV7-8 and TRBJ1-1; D gene unclear. Germline values: CDR1 SGHVS, CDR2 FQNEAQ. CDR3 length: 13 residues. V lost 1 base to trimming and J lost 5 bases, with 8 bases between them. CDR3 in DNA: TGTGCCAGCAGCTTAGTTAAGGCAACTGAAGCTTTCTTT. Translated, it gives CASSLVKATEAFF.

V is TRBV24-1 and J is TRBJ2-2; D remains unclear. CDR3 length equals 14 residues. Germline assignment: CDR1 KGHDR and CDR2 SFDVKD. V was shortened by 6 bases and J by 0 bases, with 7 bases between the two germline ends. The DNA for the CDR3 is TGTGCCACCAGTTCAGCGACGAACACCGGGGAGCTGTTTTTT. Its protein product is CATSSATNTGELFF.

In this sample, this clone turned up once. The V gene is TRBV10-3, the J gene TRBJ1-1, with a weak D call TRBD1 (6 bases). This CDR3 spans 13 amino acids. Germline loops: CDR1 ENHRY, CDR2 SYGVKD. V was clipped by 11 bases and J by 1 base, with 14 bases between them. The DNA for the CDR3 is TGTGCCGTCCGGGACATCTCGAACACTGAAGCTTTCTTT. Amino acids: CAVRDISNTEAFF.

This chain links TRBV6-1 with TRBJ1-1; the D gene is possibly TRBD1 (5 bases). The V gene lost 5 bases and the J gene lost 5 bases, with 9 bases spanning the gap. The CDR3 has 12 amino acids. CDR1 is MNHNS, CDR2 SASEGT, per germline. CDR3 coding DNA: TGTGCCAGCAGTCCTACAGGAACTGAAGCTTTCTTT. Amino acid sequence: CASSPTGTEAFF.

This rearrangement joins TRBV30 to TRBJ2-7, with D perhaps matching TRBD1 (7 bases). The V end was cut by 7 bases, the J end by 6 bases, with 19 bases between. This CDR3 is 13 amino acids long. Germline CDR1 reads GTSNPN; CDR2 reads SVGIG (reference sequence). The CDR3 DNA follows: TGTGCCTCAAGAACGGCAGGGGGAGGCGAGCAGTACTTC. Amino acid sequence: CASRTAGGGEQYF.